These 24 T cell receptor beta chains were sequenced from one sample in a study of blood T cells in healthy people across ages. It was with a sample-barcoded 5' primer and a J-beta primer mix that a second PCR of roughly 7 to 12 cycles was run. TCRdb reprocessed the 5' RACE reads with MiXCR, giving one entry per CDR3 protein. The sample yields about 760,000 distinct CDR3 sequences, just over 55% seen once. The sequenced sample was blood. The source of these receptors is a man between 35 and 55 years old in good health.

This rearrangement joins TRBV20-1 to TRBJ1-6; 7 bases map to TRBD1. Germline CDR1 DFQATT, CDR2 SNEGSKA (reference sequence). The CDR3 has 14 residues. V lost 3 bases, J lost 8 bases, and 7 bases stayed unmatched. CDR3 sequence (DNA): TGCAGTGCTAGGGGGGACAGTTATTATTCACCCCTCCACTTT. Its translation is CSARGDSYYSPLHF.

This chain joins TRBV5-1 and TRBJ2-2; 7 nucleotides agree with TRBD1. The CDR3 extends over 16 amino acids. The germline V gene encodes CDR1 SGHRS and CDR2 YFSETQ. V was clipped by 4 bases and J by 4 bases; unmatched bases: 10. CDR3 bases: TGCGCCAGCAGCCCCGGACAGGTGGGGGTCACCGGGGAGCTGTTTTTT. Its translation: CASSPGQVGVTGELFF.

The table lists this clonotype with a few counts. CDR3: CASSLGYGETQYF. CDR3 coding DNA: TGTGCCAGCAGCCTGGGGTATGGAGAGACCCAGTACTTC. The chain joins TRBV6-2 or TRBV6-3 to TRBJ2-5; no clear D. The CDR3 extends over 13 amino acids. V lost 6 bases and J 4 bases, leaving 12 bases between the germline ends. The germline V gene encodes CDR1 MNHEY and CDR2 SVGEGT.

This clonotype came up many times. The V call is TRBV11-2, the J call TRBJ2-7; D gene ambiguous. Looked up from germline, CDR1 is SGHAT and CDR2 is FQNNGV. This CDR3 is 11 amino acids long. V lost 5 bases, J lost 3 bases, and 5 bases lay in between. DNA for the CDR3: TGTGCCAGCAGCGCCAACTACGAGCAGTACTTC. Translation gives CASSANYEQYF.

The V and J genes are TRBV6-1 and TRBJ2-3; weak D call: TRBD1 (6 bases). This CDR3 spans 15 amino acids. Germline V gene lookup returns CDR1 MNHNS and CDR2 SASEGT. The germline V and J ends were trimmed by 6 bases and 2 bases, with 15 bases remaining between them. The CDR3 region is CASRNSRGLTDTQYF. The CDR3 DNA reads as TGTGCCAGCAGAAACTCCAGGGGTCTCACAGATACGCAGTATTTT.

V is TRBV7-8 and J is TRBJ1-1, with D unclear. Trimming left V 3 bases short and J 0 bases short, with 8 bases between. The CDR3 is 14 residues long. The V gene's germline CDR1 is SGHVS and CDR2 FQNEAQ. In DNA form, the CDR3 reads TGTGCCAGCAGCTTTAGGATTATGAACACTGAAGCTTTCTTT. It is translated as CASSFRIMNTEAFF.

J is TRBJ2-1 and V is TRBV28, with 11 bases identical to TRBD2. CDR1 is MDHEN, CDR2 SYDVKM, per germline. This CDR3 has 16 residues. With V trimmed by 2 bases and J by 5 bases, 5 bases remained unmatched. This CDR3 reads CASSLGGLAVNNEQFF. As DNA, the CDR3 is TGTGCCAGCAGTTTAGGGGGACTAGCGGTGAACAATGAGCAGTTCTTC.

The rearrangement uses TRBV10-3 and TRBJ2-1, with D hard to call. The length of the CDR3 is 14 residues. Germline V gives CDR1 ENHRY, CDR2 SYGVKD. Between the trimmed V and J ends, which lost 10 bases and 3 bases, there was a span of 16 bases. CDR3 DNA sequence: TGTGCCACCCGTCCGGATGAATACTACAATGAGCAGTTCTTC. Amino acid sequence: CATRPDEYYNEQFF.

In this sample, this clonotype turned up once. The genes are TRBV29-1 and TRBJ2-1; D is undetermined. V was cut by 0 bases and J by 2 bases, with 11 bases left in between. Germline assignment: CDR1 SQVTM and CDR2 ANQGSEA. CDR3 length: 15 amino acids. The CDR3 DNA reads as TGCAGCGTTGAAGATTACTCCAGGCCCTACAATGAGCAGTTCTTC. This sequence encodes CSVEDYSRPYNEQFF.

The genes are TRBV11-2 and TRBJ2-1; 10 bases line up with TRBD2. CDR3 size: 18 residues. V dropped 1 base and J dropped 3; count of bases not matched to a gene: 9. The germline CDR1 and CDR2 sequences are SGHAT and FQNNGV. The CDR3 here is CASSLVSLAGDYYNEQFF. CDR3 nucleotides: TGTGCCAGCAGCTTAGTCTCGCTAGCGGGAGACTACTACAATGAGCAGTTCTTC.

This clonotype showed up just once. The chain employs TRBV6-2 or TRBV6-3 and TRBJ2-5; tentative D call: TRBD1 (6 bases). The J call may be mistaken, given a closer DNA end match to TRBJ2-7. Germline V gives CDR1 MNHEY, CDR2 SVGEGT. The CDR3 loop spans 12 amino acids. CDR3 coding DNA: TGTGCCAGCGGGAAACAGGGACGCGAGCAGTACTTC. It encodes CASGKQGREQYF.

Points on this clonotype: A much larger clonotype is one base distant, so this may be a read error. The chain carries TRBV13 and TRBJ2-1; D unresolved. Germline loops: CDR1 PRHDT, CDR2 FYEKMQ (reference sequence). Trimming pared 5 bases from V and 0 bases from J, leaving 17 bases between. CDR3 size: 17 residues. The CDR3 loop reads CASSPVNHIHSYNEQFF. The CDR3 DNA follows: TGTGCCAGCAGCCCCGTAAACCATATCCACTCCTACAATGAGCAGTTCTTC.

There are a few counts of this clonotype. This sequence joins TRBV3-1 and TRBJ2-4, with 8 bases identical to TRBD2. V shed 7 bases, J shed 6 bases, and the junction held 8 bases outside the gene matches. CDR1 is LGHDT, CDR2 YNNKEL, per germline (reference sequence). The CDR3 spans 14 residues. The CDR3 DNA sequence: TGTGCCAGCAACACGGGACTAGGGATAAACATTCAGTACTTC. Amino acid sequence: CASNTGLGINIQYF. Based on the CDR3 plus reference TRBV3-1 and TRBJ2-4, the full variable domain is DTAVSQTPKYLVTQMGNDKSIKCEQNLGHDTMYWYKQDSKKFLKIMFSYNNKELIINETVPNRFSPKSPDKAHLNLHINSLELGDSAVYFCASNTGLGINIQYFGAGTRLSVL.

This clonotype appeared a few times. The chain recombines TRBV7-2 with TRBJ2-7; 8 nucleotides agree with TRBD2. This CDR3 has 14 residues. Germline V lookup: CDR1 SGHTA, CDR2 FQGNSA. V shed 5 bases, J shed 5 bases, and the junction held 8 bases outside the gene matches. DNA of the CDR3: TGTGCCAGCAGCACCCGGTTTAGCGGGGACGAGCAGTACTTC. As protein: CASSTRFSGDEQYF.

J is TRBJ2-1 and V is TRBV6-1; D is ambiguous. The CDR3 spans 12 residues. The germline V and J ends were trimmed by 6 bases and 12 bases, with 15 bases remaining between them. Germline V gene sequence: CDR1 MNHNS, CDR2 SASEGT. CDR3 DNA: TGTGCCAGCAGGGCTGACACTCGGGTGCAGTTCTTC. As protein: CASRADTRVQFF.

The J gene is TRBJ2-2, the V gene TRBV11-3; 8 nucleotides align to TRBD1. Germline V lookup: CDR1 SGHNT, CDR2 YENEEA. CDR3 length equals 19 residues. The junction had 13 bases not matched to a gene; V was cut back by 1 base and J by 3 bases. CDR3: CASSLGGKWGQEDTGELFF. The CDR3 region has the DNA TGTGCCAGCAGCTTAGGGGGTAAATGGGGACAGGAGGACACCGGGGAGCTGTTTTTT.

V and J are TRBV13 and TRBJ2-5; a weak D match, TRBD1 (6 bases). V gave up 6 bases and J gave up 11 bases, with 19 bases separating them. Germline CDR1 and CDR2: PRHDT and FYEKMQ (reference sequence). The CDR3 runs 13 residues. The CDR3 loop is CASSSRSYREQYF. Written as DNA, the CDR3 is TGTGCCAGCAGTTCACGCTCCTACAGGGAGCAGTACTTC.

The chain uses TRBV6-2 or TRBV6-3 and TRBJ1-1, with 7 positions matching TRBD1. The germline V gene has CDR1 MNHEY and CDR2 SVGEGT. The V and J ends lost 5 bases and 0 bases, in that order; junction bases with no gene match: 12. This CDR3 region has 17 residues. CDR3 coding DNA: TGTGCCAGCAGTCAAATAACAGGGGCACGAATGAACACTGAAGCTTTCTTT. It yields the protein CASSQITGARMNTEAFF.

The CDR3 DNA reads as TGCGCCAGCAGAGGCAGCCCCATAAGCACAGATACGCAGTATTTT. This translates into CASRGSPISTDTQYF. The chain carries TRBV5-1 and TRBJ2-3; D is unresolved. The CDR3 covers 15 residues. V was trimmed by 5 bases and J by 0 bases, leaving 13 bases between them. Germline lookup yields CDR1 SGHRS and CDR2 YFSETQ.

In this sample, this clonotype turned up once. This chain connects TRBV29-1 to TRBJ2-1, with TRBD2 matching over 10 bases. The V and J ends lost 4 bases and 10 bases, in that order; junction bases with no gene match: 19. This CDR3 has 17 amino acids. Germline V gene data show CDR1 as SQVTM and CDR2 as ANQGSEA. CDR3 loop: CSVGGTSGTISRGEQFF. The CDR3 DNA follows: TGCAGCGTTGGGGGTACTAGCGGGACAATCTCTCGGGGGGAGCAGTTCTTC.

This clonotype turned up a few times. CDR3 in DNA: TGTGCCAGCAGCTTAGCATCTGGCGGGGGAGACACGGATACGCAGTATTTT. Translating gives CASSLASGGGDTDTQYF. J is TRBJ2-3 and V is TRBV7-2; 7 positions agree with TRBD2. This CDR3 is built from 17 residues. V trimming: 0 bases; J trimming: 6 bases; junction bases outside the gene matches: 12. Germline CDR1 reads SGHTA; CDR2 reads FQGNSA.

The chain employs TRBV9 and TRBJ2-4, with a weak D call TRBD1 (6 bases). The J call is doubtful: the DNA matches TRBJ2-5 better. The CDR3 spans 15 residues. Germline lookup yields CDR1 SGDLS and CDR2 YYNGEE. The CDR3 nucleotides are TGTGCCAGCAGCCTCTACGGACAGAAACAAGAGACCCAGTACTTC. Encoded protein: CASSLYGQKQETQYF.

The sample holds a few counts of this clonotype. The chain is built from TRBV7-2 and TRBJ2-5, with TRBD2 identical over 14 bases. CDR3 length equals 16 residues. The V gene end was trimmed by 5 bases and the J gene end by 4 bases; junction bases not matched to a gene: 6. CDR1 is SGHTA, CDR2 FQGNSA, per germline. The CDR3 DNA is TGTGCCAGCAGCACGCGACTAGCGGGAGGGGCAGAGACCCAGTACTTC. As protein: CASSTRLAGGAETQYF.

The chain links TRBV7-3 to TRBJ2-7, with D perhaps TRBD1 (5 bases). Germline V gives CDR1 SGHTA, CDR2 FQGTGA. Trimming stripped 3 bases from V and 2 bases from J, with 11 bases between. The CDR3 loop spans 14 amino acids. The CDR3 sequence is CASSLGPQTYEQYF. In nucleotides, the CDR3 is TGTGCCAGCAGCTTGGGGCCACAAACCTACGAGCAGTACTTC.